The 17 T cell receptor beta chains in this list originate from one sample, sequenced in a study of CD8 T cells in ankylosing spondylitis (dated by TCRdb to 2016 to 2017). The library was obtained by 5' RACE. Instrument on record: Illumina HiSeq 2500. The public reads were run again by TCRdb, first through fastp at Q25 and then through MiXCR, and only productive beta chains were kept. CDR3 protein sequences are deduplicated, and each keeps its most common genes and DNA. Counted in this sample were about 240,000 distinct CDR3 sequences; roughly a quarter of them appeared once. The ten largest clones take up about 0.6% of the sample. The sequenced sample was blood, either unsorted or a sorted T cell fraction (not recorded which). These receptors all stem from a male donor with ankylosing spondylitis or in good health (not recorded which).

A few counts support this clonotype. The chain has TRBV20-1 and TRBJ2-7, with 14 bases fitting TRBD2. Losses at the gene ends were 3 bases for V and 4 bases for J; bases not matched to a gene: 2. In germline, CDR1 is DFQATT, CDR2 SNEGSKA (reference sequence). The CDR3 length is 14 residues. CDR3 nucleotides: TGCAGTGCTAGCCGGACTAGCGGGGGGTACGAGCAGTACTTC. Translated: CSASRTSGGYEQYF.

The chain couples TRBV18 to TRBJ2-3; 7 nucleotides align to TRBD1. Unmatched junction bases numbered 5, after V lost 3 bases and J lost 2 bases. The CDR3 length is 15 residues. CDR1 and CDR2 from the germline V gene are KGHSH and LQKENI. The CDR3, as DNA: TGTGCCAGCTCACCGGACAGGCCAGCCACAGATACGCAGTATTTT. Translation: CASSPDRPATDTQYF.

There are a few counts of this clonotype. The V and J genes are TRBV20-1 and TRBJ1-2; D is possibly TRBD1 (5 bases). The length of the CDR3 is 10 residues. Germline values: CDR1 DFQATT, CDR2 SNEGSKA (reference sequence). CDR3 in DNA: TGCCGTGGGGGGTCGTACGGCTACACCTTC. Translation: CRGGSYGYTF.

This chain connects TRBV7-2 to TRBJ1-6; 10 nucleotides align to TRBD1. Trimming at V came to 1 base and at J to 9 bases, leaving 3 bases not matched to a gene. This CDR3 has 15 residues. Germline CDR1 and CDR2: SGHTA and FQGNSA. For the CDR3, the DNA is TGTGCCAGCAGCTTAGAGGGACAGGGGCTTTCACCCCTCCACTTT. Amino acid sequence: CASSLEGQGLSPLHF.

This clonotype was picked up many times. This CDR3 is CSARDAGNTDTQYF. The CDR3 nucleotides read TGCAGTGCTAGAGATGCGGGGAACACAGATACGCAGTATTTT. J is TRBJ2-3 and V is TRBV20-1; possibly TRBD2 for D (6 bases). Germline V lookup: CDR1 DFQATT, CDR2 SNEGSKA (reference sequence). The length of the CDR3 is 14 residues. V was cut by 0 bases and J by 2 bases, with 9 bases left in between.

This clonotype occurred many times. The chain recombines TRBV20-1 with TRBJ2-1; 11 bases line up with TRBD1. The V segment lost 6 bases and the J segment 5 bases; nucleotides outside the gene matches: 9. Germline-derived CDR1 and CDR2 are DFQATT and SNEGSKA (reference sequence). The CDR3 spans 15 residues. This CDR3 reads CSAPNPGQGDNEQFF. In DNA, the CDR3 is TGCAGTGCCCCTAATCCGGGACAGGGGGACAATGAGCAGTTCTTC.

The chain joins TRBV5-4 to TRBJ2-5, with a possible D match to TRBD2 (7 bases). Trimming stripped 4 bases from V and 4 bases from J, with 17 bases between. CDR1 is SGHNT, CDR2 YYREEE, per germline (reference sequence). The CDR3 runs 15 residues. CDR3 region: CASSPEGGAGETQYF. CDR3 sequence (DNA): TGTGCCAGCAGCCCGGAGGGGGGGGCAGGAGAGACCCAGTACTTC.

V is TRBV20-1 and J is TRBJ2-3, with D uncertain. Per the germline V gene, CDR1 is DFQATT and CDR2 is SNEGSKA (reference sequence). This CDR3 region has 11 residues. CDR3 in amino acids: CSVALPDTQYF. As DNA, the CDR3 is TGCAGCGTGGCCCTCCCAGATACGCAGTATTTT.

The V and J genes are TRBV4-2 and TRBJ2-5, with TRBD1 matching 7 bases. The CDR3 runs 16 residues. Germline CDR1 reads LGHNA; CDR2 reads YNFKEQ. V lost 0 bases, J lost 5 bases, and 9 bases stayed unmatched. CDR3 loop: CASSQEPEGAGETQYF. The CDR3 nucleotides are TGTGCCAGCAGCCAAGAACCCGAGGGGGCGGGCGAGACCCAGTACTTC.

Of note for this clonotype: This may come from a read error, since a much larger clone is one base off. The DNA for the CDR3 is TGCAGTGCCCGGAGGACAGCGCGCCTCTCCTACGATCAGTACTTC. Translating gives CSARRTARLSYDQYF. The chain uses TRBV20-1 and TRBJ2-7; possible D gene TRBD1, 6 bases. The CDR3 is made up of 15 amino acids. Germline CDR1 and CDR2: DFQATT and SNEGSKA (reference sequence).

This clonotype appeared many times. J is TRBJ2-3 and V is TRBV6-1; either TRBD1 or TRBD2 may fit D (6 bases each). Per germline, CDR1 MNHNS and CDR2 SASEGT. The CDR3 sequence is 15 residues long. V lost 6 bases and J lost 0, with 13 bases in between. CDR3 amino acids: CASRRGTPSTDTQYF. In nucleotides, the CDR3 is TGTGCCAGCAGACGCGGGACACCCAGCACAGATACGCAGTATTTT.

J is TRBJ2-2 and V is TRBV10-3; the D call may be TRBD1 or TRBD2 (6 bases each). V was trimmed by 6 bases and J by 4 bases, leaving 9 bases between them. The V gene's germline CDR1 is ENHRY and CDR2 SYGVKD. The CDR3 spans 13 residues. CDR3 residues: CAISEGGTGELFF. The CDR3 coding sequence is TGTGCCATCAGCGAGGGGGGCACCGGGGAGCTGTTTTTT.

The rearrangement links TRBV20-1 to TRBJ2-5; TRBD2 might be the D (7 bases). Trimming shortened V by 3 bases and J by 5 bases, and 19 bases separated the two germline ends. The CDR3 spans 15 residues. Per the germline V gene, CDR1 is DFQATT and CDR2 is SNEGSKA (reference sequence). CDR3 DNA sequence: TGCAGTGCTAGGGTTACTCTGGGGGGGCCGGAGACCCAGTACTTC. It is translated as CSARVTLGGPETQYF.

A remark on this clonotype: One base away lies a much larger clone, so this may be a sequencing read error. Because it lacks the conserved phenylalanine or tryptophan at the end, this CDR3 is likely a read error. V is TRBV28 and J is TRBJ2-5; a possible D gene is TRBD2 (5 bases). Trimming left V 7 bases short and J 0 bases short, with 15 bases between. This CDR3 is built from 15 residues. Per germline, CDR1 MDHEN and CDR2 SYDVKM. The CDR3 coding sequence is TGTGCCAGCACGGGATCAGGAGGATACCAAGAGACCCAGTACATC. This sequence encodes CASTGSGGYQETQYI.

This clonotype was counted ten times or more. The rearrangement links TRBV20-1 to TRBJ1-2; a possible D gene is TRBD1 (5 bases). The V gene's germline CDR1 is DFQATT and CDR2 SNEGSKA (reference sequence). The CDR3 has 12 amino acids. V was shortened by 6 bases and J by 4 bases, with 12 bases between the two germline ends. Here the CDR3 reads CSAFDSPYGYTF. The CDR3 coding sequence is TGCAGTGCCTTCGACAGCCCCTATGGCTACACCTTC.

This chain joins TRBV7-2 and TRBJ2-1; D is unclear. Germline V gives CDR1 SGHTA, CDR2 FQGNSA. V lost 2 bases, J lost 7 bases, and 9 bases lay in between. The CDR3 spans 13 residues. CDR3 DNA: TGTGCCAGCAGCTTATGGTCCGGGAATGAGCAGTTCTTC. Residues: CASSLWSGNEQFF.

This clonotype was counted ten times or more. This sequence joins TRBV12-3 or TRBV12-4 and TRBJ2-1, with D perhaps TRBD2 (5 bases). V lost 2 bases, J lost 10 bases, and 12 bases lay in between. This CDR3 has 13 residues. CDR3 DNA sequence: TGTGCCAGCAGTTTAAGTCGGGATGGGGAGCAGTTCTTC. Translated: CASSLSRDGEQFF.